This T cell receptor (beta chain) was identified during a study of CD8 T cells in ankylosing spondylitis. Study conclusions and caveats: A TCR beta motif of about 8 highly homologous variants appeared characteristic of ankylosing spondylitis blood. According to the report, clones linked to the disease were significantly enriched in matched synovial fluid samples taken from ankylosing spondylitis patients. In the blood and synovial fluid of reactive arthritis, some motif variants had been previously reported.

On this clonotype itself: What it binds is not known.

Quantitative 5'-RACE with molecular barcodes produced the TCR beta libraries. Each CDR3 protein is one row after TCRdb ran MiXCR on the 5' RACE reads. The sample has around 440,000 distinct CDR3 sequences, roughly 15% seen once. This TCR was recovered from a male donor with ankylosing spondylitis. Material for sequencing was blood, either unsorted or a sorted T cell fraction (not recorded which).

CDR3 residues: CSVTGDTDTQYF. The CDR3, as DNA: TGCAGCGTTACTGGGGACACAGATACGCAGTATTTT. V is TRBV29-1 and J is TRBJ2-3; D is ambiguous. The CDR3 loop spans 12 amino acids. The germline V gene encodes CDR1 SQVTM and CDR2 ANQGSEA. Between the trimmed V and J ends, which lost 5 bases and 2 bases, there was a span of 8 bases.